The 19 T cell receptor beta chains reported below all come from one sample, sequenced in a study of radiotherapy plus CTLA-4 blockade in lung cancer. The protocol was immunoSEQ multiplex PCR, while the TCRdb copy is restricted to in-frame clones and leaves out a portion. This sample carries tens of thousands of clones, 70% to 85% of them seen once, and the ten largest clones take 15% to 20%. The sequencing used peripheral blood, collected from a patient treated with radiotherapy plus ipilimumab. The receptors stem from a human donor with non-small cell lung cancer who had a complete response to radiotherapy plus ipilimumab.

V and J are TRBV29-1 and TRBJ2-5, with a tentative D call TRBD1 (5 bases). CDR1 and CDR2 (germline): SQVTM, ANQGSEA. The CDR3 runs 15 residues. The germline V and J ends were trimmed by 7 bases and 5 bases, with 23 bases remaining between them. The CDR3: CSGSRGQGLSETQYF. The DNA of the CDR3 is TGCAGCGGTTCAAGGGGCCAGGGCTTGTCGGAGACCCAGTACTTC. Drawing the rest from reference TRBV29-1 and TRBJ2-5, the complete variable domain is SAVISQKPSRDICQRGTSLTIQCQVDSQVTMMFWYRQQPGQSLTLIATANQGSEATYESGFVIDKFPISRPNLTFSTLTVSNMSPEDSSIYLCSGSRGQGLSETQYFGPGTRLLVL.

This chain connects TRBV9 to TRBJ2-7; 8 bases agree with TRBD1. Germline CDR1 and CDR2: SGDLS and YYNGEE. The length of the CDR3 is 13 residues. V gave up 0 bases and J gave up 8 bases; unmatched junction bases: 4. CDR3 sequence reads: CASSVENRGKQYF. The CDR3 DNA sequence: TGTGCCAGCAGCGTAGAAAACAGGGGGAAGCAGTACTTC.

V is TRBV5-1 and J is TRBJ2-1, with D possibly being TRBD2 (7 bases). The CDR3 runs to 18 residues. CDR1 and CDR2 from the germline V gene are SGHRS and YFSETQ. Deletions cut 1 base from V and 1 base from J, with 18 bases between. CDR3 nucleotides: TGCGCCAGCAGCTTGAAGTTAGGGGGGGGGTATTCCTACAATGAGCAGTTCTTC. It translates to CASSLKLGGGYSYNEQFF.

J is TRBJ1-6 and V is TRBV5-1; D might be TRBD1 (6 bases). The CDR3 is 15 amino acids. CDR1 is SGHRS, CDR2 YFSETQ, per germline. The V end lost 2 bases, the J end lost 3 bases, and 9 bases lay between the germline ends. In nucleotides, the CDR3 is TGCGCCAGCAGCTTCCAGGGGAACTATAATTCACCCCTCCACTTT. Amino acids: CASSFQGNYNSPLHF.

The genes are TRBV7-9 and TRBJ1-2; TRBD1 might be the D (6 bases). Germline V gene lookup returns CDR1 SEHNR and CDR2 FQNEAQ (reference sequence). The CDR3 is 14 residues long. V dropped 7 bases and J dropped 4 bases, with 16 bases sitting between them. The CDR3 sequence: CASTEGGAGYGYTF. The CDR3 bases are TGTGCCAGCACCGAGGGGGGGGCTGGCTATGGCTACACCTTC.

As DNA, the CDR3 is TGTGCCAGCAGCCCCGGACAATCCCTATCCTCTGGAAACACCATATATTTT. Its translation is CASSPGQSLSSGNTIYF. V is TRBV9 and J is TRBJ1-3; tentatively, D is TRBD1 (5 bases). The CDR3 length is 17 residues. V lost 4 bases and J 0 bases, leaving 17 bases between the germline ends. CDR1 is SGDLS and CDR2 is YYNGEE in the germline V gene.

CDR3 residues: CASSPRPATGGPSSYNEQFF. The CDR3 DNA is TGTGCCAGCTCACCGCGTCCCGCGACAGGGGGCCCTAGCTCCTACAATGAGCAGTTCTTC. The V call is TRBV18, the J call TRBJ2-1; 10 bases align to TRBD1. CDR1 and CDR2 (germline): KGHSH, LQKENI. The length of the CDR3 is 20 residues. The trim removed 3 bases at V and 0 bases at J, leaving 14 bases unmatched.

V gene TRBV9 combines with J gene TRBJ1-3; possible D gene TRBD1, 5 bases. Trimming cost V 2 bases and J 4 bases, with 10 bases left between them. CDR1 is SGDLS and CDR2 is YYNGEE in the germline V gene. This CDR3 has 14 residues. CDR3 coding DNA: TGTGCCAGCAGCGTGGAGGGGCGAGGAAACACCATATATTTT. Translation gives CASSVEGRGNTIYF.

The CDR3 protein is CASRSGDPGAGELFF. DNA for the CDR3: TGTGCCAGCAGATCGGGGGACCCCGGGGCCGGGGAGCTGTTTTTT. This rearrangement joins TRBV6-5 to TRBJ2-2; perhaps TRBD2 as D (6 bases). CDR1 and CDR2 (germline): MNHEY, SVGAGI. CDR3 length: 15 residues. V lost 6 bases, J lost 6 bases, and 17 bases lay in between.

The rearrangement joins TRBV10-3 to TRBJ1-1; the match to TRBD1 covers 9 bases. Germline loops: CDR1 ENHRY, CDR2 SYGVKD. There are 14 residues in the CDR3. J gave up 4 bases and V 5 bases, and 5 bases lay outside the gene matches. CDR3 bases: TGTGCCATCAGTTTCGGACAGGGGATCACTGAAGCTTTCTTT. Encoded protein: CAISFGQGITEAFF.

Worth noting for this clone: Compared with germline, one end of the junction differs, possibly owing to a read error. V usage is TRBV7-7 and J usage is TRBJ2-7, with 12 nucleotides matching TRBD2. Germline lookup yields CDR1 SSHAT and CDR2 FNYEAQ (reference sequence). This CDR3 contains 15 residues. The CDR3 nucleotides are TGTGCTAGCAGCTTAGCTAGCGGGGGGGCCTACGAGCAGTACTTC. Its protein product is CASSLASGGAYEQYF.

The V and J genes are TRBV19 and TRBJ1-2; D remains ambiguous. Per germline, CDR1 LNHDA and CDR2 SQIVND (reference sequence). Between the trimmed V and J ends, which lost 3 bases and 6 bases, there was a span of 11 bases. The CDR3 covers 13 residues. The CDR3 spells CASSMFRQDGYTF. The DNA of the CDR3 is TGTGCCAGTAGTATGTTTCGGCAGGATGGCTACACCTTC.

This rearrangement joins TRBV11-3 to TRBJ2-3; 10 bases line up with TRBD2. Trimming removed 5 bases from V and 4 bases from J; junction bases left unmatched: 9. The CDR3 spans 16 residues. The germline V gene has CDR1 SGHNT and CDR2 YENEEA. The CDR3 region is CASSPGLARGADTQYF. DNA of the CDR3: TGTGCCAGCAGCCCGGGACTAGCGAGAGGCGCAGATACGCAGTATTTT.

This chain connects TRBV18 to TRBJ2-3; 10 bases are shared with TRBD1. Germline V gene lookup returns CDR1 KGHSH and CDR2 LQKENI. The CDR3 covers 15 residues. J was trimmed by 4 bases and V by 2 bases; bases with no gene match: 3. For the CDR3, the DNA is TGTGCCAGCTCACCAATCGGACAGGGGGCAGATACGCAGTATTTT. It yields the protein CASSPIGQGADTQYF.

The J gene is TRBJ2-2, the V gene TRBV19; 11 bases are a match to TRBD2. Germline V lookup: CDR1 LNHDA, CDR2 SQIVND (reference sequence). The CDR3 is 15 residues long. Germline trimming cut 6 bases from V and 4 bases from J; bases unmatched to any gene: 4. The CDR3, as DNA: TGTGCCAGTAGCGGGACTAGCGGAATCACCGGGGAGCTGTTTTTT. It is translated as CASSGTSGITGELFF.

The chain combines TRBV27 with TRBJ1-5; D is uncertain. The CDR3 has 14 residues. CDR1 and CDR2 (germline): MNHEY, SMNVEV (reference sequence). V lost 11 bases to trimming and J lost 0 bases, with 14 bases between them. CDR3 amino acids: CASQRSYSNQPQHF. The CDR3 coding sequence is TGTGCCTCCCAGAGGTCTTATAGCAATCAGCCCCAGCATTTT.

J is TRBJ1-4 and V is TRBV7-9; D is perhaps TRBD1 (5 bases). Germline CDR1 reads SEHNR; CDR2 reads FQNEAQ (reference sequence). This CDR3 is built from 14 residues. Trimming shortened V by 7 bases and J by 5 bases, and 14 bases separated the two germline ends. The CDR3 DNA sequence: TGTGCCAGCACCTGGGGGGGTCGGAATGAAAAACTGTTTTTT. The encoded protein is CASTWGGRNEKLFF.

This clone was picked up a small number of times. The V and J genes are TRBV27 and TRBJ2-1; tentative D call: TRBD2 (6 bases). V shed 6 bases and J shed 4 bases, with 10 bases lying between them. The germline V gene has CDR1 MNHEY and CDR2 SMNVEV (reference sequence). This CDR3 region has 13 residues. The CDR3, as DNA: TGTGCCAGCAGAGGAGGGGATTACAATGAGCAGTTCTTC. It specifies CASRGGDYNEQFF.

The chain combines TRBV29-1 with TRBJ1-2; D is unclear. Trimming pared 7 bases from V and 8 bases from J, leaving 17 bases between. Germline V gene lookup returns CDR1 SQVTM and CDR2 ANQGSEA. The CDR3 loop spans 12 amino acids. CDR3 coding DNA: TGCAGCGCAAACCGCGGTGATTCGGGCTACACCTTC. As protein: CSANRGDSGYTF.